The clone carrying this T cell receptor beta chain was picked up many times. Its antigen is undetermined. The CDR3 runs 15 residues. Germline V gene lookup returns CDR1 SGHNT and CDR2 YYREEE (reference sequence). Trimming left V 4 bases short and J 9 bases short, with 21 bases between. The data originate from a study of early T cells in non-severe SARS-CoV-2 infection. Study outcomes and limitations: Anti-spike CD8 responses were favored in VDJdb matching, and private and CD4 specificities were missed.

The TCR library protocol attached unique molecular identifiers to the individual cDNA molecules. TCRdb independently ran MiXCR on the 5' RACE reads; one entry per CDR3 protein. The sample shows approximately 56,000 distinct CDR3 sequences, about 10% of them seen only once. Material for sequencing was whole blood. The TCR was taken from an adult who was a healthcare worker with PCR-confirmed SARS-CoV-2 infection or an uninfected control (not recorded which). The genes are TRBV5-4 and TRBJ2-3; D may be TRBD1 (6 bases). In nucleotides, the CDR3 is TGTGCCAGCAGCATGGACAGTCACTCCAAGGACACGCAGTATTTT. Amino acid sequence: CASSMDSHSKDTQYF.